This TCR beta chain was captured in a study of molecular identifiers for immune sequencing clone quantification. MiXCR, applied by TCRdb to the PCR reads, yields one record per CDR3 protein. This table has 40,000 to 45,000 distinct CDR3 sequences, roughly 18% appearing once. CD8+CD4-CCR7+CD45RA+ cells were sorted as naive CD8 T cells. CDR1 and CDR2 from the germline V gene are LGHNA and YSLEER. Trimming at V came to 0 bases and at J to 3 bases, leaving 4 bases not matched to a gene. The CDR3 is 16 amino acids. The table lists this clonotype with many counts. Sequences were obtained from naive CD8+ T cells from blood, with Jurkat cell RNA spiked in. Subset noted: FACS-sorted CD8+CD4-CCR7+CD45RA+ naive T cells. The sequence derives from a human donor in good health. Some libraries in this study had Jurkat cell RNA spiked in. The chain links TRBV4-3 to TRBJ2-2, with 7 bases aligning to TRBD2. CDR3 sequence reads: CASSQESGRYTGELFF. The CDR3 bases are TGCGCCAGCAGCCAAGAATCCGGGAGGTACACCGGGGAGCTGTTTTTT.